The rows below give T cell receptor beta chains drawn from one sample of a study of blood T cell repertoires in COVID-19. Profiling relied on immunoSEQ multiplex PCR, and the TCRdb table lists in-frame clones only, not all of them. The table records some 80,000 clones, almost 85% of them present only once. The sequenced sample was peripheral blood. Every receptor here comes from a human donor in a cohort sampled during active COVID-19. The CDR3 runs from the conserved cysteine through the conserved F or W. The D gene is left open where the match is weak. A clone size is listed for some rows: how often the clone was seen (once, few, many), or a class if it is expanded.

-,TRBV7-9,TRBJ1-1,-,TGTGCCAGCAGGCTCGGGGGTTGGACTGAAGCTTTCTTT,CASRLGGWTEAFF
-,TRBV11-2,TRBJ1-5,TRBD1,TGTGCCAGCAGCTTAGGCGGGACAGGGGGCAATCAGCCCCAGCATTTT,CASSLGGTGGNQPQHF
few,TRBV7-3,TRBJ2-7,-,TGTGCCAGCAGCTCTCGGGACTCCTACGAGCAGTACTTC,CASSSRDSYEQYF
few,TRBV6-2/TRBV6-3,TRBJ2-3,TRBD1,TGTGCCAGCAGTTTCCAGGACAGGGCGCAGTATTTT,CASSFQDRAQYF
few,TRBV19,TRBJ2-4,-,TGTGCCAGTAGTGTTCCGGGTCTAGCCAAAAACATTCAGTACTTC,CASSVPGLAKNIQYF
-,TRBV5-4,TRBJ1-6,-,TGTGCCAGCAGCATACAGGGAGATTCACCCCTCCACTTT,CASSIQGDSPLHF
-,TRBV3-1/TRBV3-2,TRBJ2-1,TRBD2,TGTGCCAGCAGCCAAGTTCCGGCGGGACTAGCGGGGTTGAGCTCCTACAATGAGCAGTTCTTC,CASSQVPAGLAGLSSYNEQFF
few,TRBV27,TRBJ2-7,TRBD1,TGTGCCAGCAGTTACCGGGGACAGCACTACGAGCAGTACTTC,CASSYRGQHYEQYF
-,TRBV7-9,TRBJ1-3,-,TGTGCCAGCAGAAACAGGCCTGTCGCTGGAAACACCATATATTTT,CASRNRPVAGNTIYF
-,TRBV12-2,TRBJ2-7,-,TGTGCAAGTCGCTTAGATCTAATGGGACACTACTACGAGCAGTACTTC,CASRLDLMGHYYEQYF
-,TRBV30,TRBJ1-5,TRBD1,TGTGCCTGGAGGACAGGGTATAGCAATCAGCCCCAGCATTTT,CAWRTGYSNQPQHF
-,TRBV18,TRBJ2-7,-,TGTGCCAGCCGAGGTCCTAGAATCTACGAGCAGTACTTC,CASRGPRIYEQYF
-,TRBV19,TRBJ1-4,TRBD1,TGTGCCAGCTCCGGGACAGGGCATGAAAAACTGTTTTTT,CASSGTGHEKLFF
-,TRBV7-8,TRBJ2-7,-,TGTGCCAGCAGCAGCACAGGTGGTCCCTACGAGCAGTACTTC,CASSSTGGPYEQYF
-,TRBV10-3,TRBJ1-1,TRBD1,TGTGCCATCAGTGGGACAGGGGGCGGGACTGAAGCTTTCTTT,CAISGTGGGTEAFF
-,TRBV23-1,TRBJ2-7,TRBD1,TGCGCCAGCAGTCAACCTGACAGGGGAAGGGTCTACGAGCAGTACTTC,CASSQPDRGRVYEQYF
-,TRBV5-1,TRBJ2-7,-,TGCGCCAGCAGGAGATTTGGGGGGGCGGTCGACTCCTACGAGCAGTACTTC,CASRRFGGAVDSYEQYF
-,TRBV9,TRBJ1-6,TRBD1,TGTGCCAGCAGTGGTACAGGGGCACCTTTAAATTCACCCCTCCACTTT,CASSGTGAPLNSPLHF
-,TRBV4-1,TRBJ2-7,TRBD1,TGCGCCAGCAGCCAAGGTACCGGGACAGGTCTACCCTACGAGCAGTACTTC,CASSQGTGTGLPYEQYF
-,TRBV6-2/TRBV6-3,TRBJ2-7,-,TGTGCCAGCAGTTACCGGGAGTACGAGCAGTACTTC,CASSYREYEQYF
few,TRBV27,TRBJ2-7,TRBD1,TGTGCCAGCAGTTTAACAGGGGGACCCTACGAGCAGTACTTC,CASSLTGGPYEQYF
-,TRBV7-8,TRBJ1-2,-,TGTGCCAGCAGGGCGGATAATAACTATGGCTACACCTTC,CASRADNNYGYTF
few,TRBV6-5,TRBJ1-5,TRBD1,TGTGCCAGCAGTTACCGCGGACAGGGCCCTAATCAGCCCCAGCATTTT,CASSYRGQGPNQPQHF
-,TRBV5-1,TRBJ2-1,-,TGCGCCAGCAGCTTGGCTGGGGGCGCTTACAATGAGCAGTTCTTC,CASSLAGGAYNEQFF
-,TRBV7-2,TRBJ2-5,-,TGTGCCAGCAGCTTAGATCACAGCCAAGAGACCCAGTACTTC,CASSLDHSQETQYF
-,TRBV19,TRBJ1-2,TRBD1,TGTGCCAGTAGGCGACAGGGGAGCTACACCTTC,CASRRQGSYTF
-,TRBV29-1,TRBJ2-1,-,TGCAGCGTTAATAGTGGTCCGAATGAGCAGTTCTTC,CSVNSGPNEQFF
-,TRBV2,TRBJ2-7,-,TGTGCCAGCAGTTACTCGTACGAGCAGTACTTC,CASSYSYEQYF
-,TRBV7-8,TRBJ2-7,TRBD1,TGTGCCAGCAGCTCCTCCGGGACAGGCCCCATTAGTCCCTACGAGCAGTACTTC,CASSSSGTGPISPYEQYF
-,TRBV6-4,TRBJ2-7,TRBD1,TGTGCCAGCAGTGACACAGGGGGGACTGACGAGCAGTACTTC,CASSDTGGTDEQYF
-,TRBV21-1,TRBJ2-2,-,TGTGCCAGCAGCAAAGAAGGGGGAAACACCGGGGAGCTGTTTTTT,CASSKEGGNTGELFF
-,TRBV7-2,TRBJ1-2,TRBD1,TGTGCCAGCAGCCGTCCCAGGGGACAGGGGGTCGATGGCTACACCTTC,CASSRPRGQGVDGYTF
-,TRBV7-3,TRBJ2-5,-,TGTGCCAGCAGCACAATGGTGGGGCGGGAGACCCAGTACTTC,CASSTMVGRETQYF
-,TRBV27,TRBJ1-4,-,TGTGCCAGCAGTTTAGGTAACAGCCTCTATGAAAAACTGTTTTTT,CASSLGNSLYEKLFF
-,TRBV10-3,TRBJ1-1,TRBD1,TGTGCCATCAGTGAGGGGGACAGGGGTAAAAACACTGAAGCTTTCTTT,CAISEGDRGKNTEAFF
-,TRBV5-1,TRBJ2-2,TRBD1,TGCGCCAGCAGCCCGGACAGGAGGAACACCGGGGAGCTGTTTTTT,CASSPDRRNTGELFF
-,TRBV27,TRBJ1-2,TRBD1,TGTGCCAGCAGGCCGGGACAGGGGGTATATAACTATGGCTACACCTTC,CASRPGQGVYNYGYTF
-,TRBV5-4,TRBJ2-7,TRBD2,TGTGCCAGCAGCTCCTTACTAGCGGGGGTCTCCTACGAGCAGTACTTC,CASSSLLAGVSYEQYF
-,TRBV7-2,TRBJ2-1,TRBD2,TGTGCCAGCAGCTTCGTGGGGAGGGCCGACAATGAGCAGTTCTTC,CASSFVGRADNEQFF
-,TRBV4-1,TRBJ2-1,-,TGCGCCAGCAGCCAAGATCGTATGGGCTATGAGCAGTTCTTC,CASSQDRMGYEQFF
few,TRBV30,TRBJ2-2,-,TGTGCCTGGTCGCGGTCCACCGGGGAGCTGTTTTTT,CAWSRSTGELFF
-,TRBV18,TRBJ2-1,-,TGTGCCAGCTCCCGCTCTACTTTCTACAATGAGCAGTTCTTC,CASSRSTFYNEQFF
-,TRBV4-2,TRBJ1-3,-,TGTGCCAGCAGCCATGTCGGGACAAGTACCCTCAGCTCTGGAAACACCATATATTTT,CASSHVGTSTLSSGNTIYF
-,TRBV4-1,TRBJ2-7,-,TGCGCCAGCAGCCCCCAGGGTTCAGGTTCCTACGAGCAGTACTTC,CASSPQGSGSYEQYF
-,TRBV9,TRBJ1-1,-,TGTGCCAGCAGCCCCCGACAGGTAGGGATGAACACTGAAGCTTTCTTT,CASSPRQVGMNTEAFF
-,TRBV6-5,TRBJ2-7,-,TGTGCCAGCAGTTACGGATTAGGGGCCGGAACCTACGAGCAGTACTTC,CASSYGLGAGTYEQYF
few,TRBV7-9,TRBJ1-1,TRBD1,TGTGCCAGCAGCCCGAAGGGGGCATTGGACACTGAAGCTTTCTTT,CASSPKGALDTEAFF
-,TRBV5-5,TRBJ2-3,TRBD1,TGTGCCAGCAGCTCGGGGACAGGGACAAGCAGCACAGATACGCAGTATTTT,CASSSGTGTSSTDTQYF
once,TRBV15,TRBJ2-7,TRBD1,TGTGCCACCAGCAGGGGACAGTCCACCTACGAGCAGTACTTC,CATSRGQSTYEQYF
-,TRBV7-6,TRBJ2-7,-,TGTGCCAGCAGCTTAGTTTTTGGAGTTACAGGAGGGATCTACGAGCAGTACTTC,CASSLVFGVTGGIYEQYF
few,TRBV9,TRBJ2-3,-,TGTGCCAGCAGCGTAGCAGGGGTTCCCTCAGATACGCAGTATTTT,CASSVAGVPSDTQYF
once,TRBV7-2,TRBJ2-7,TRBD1,TGTGCCAGCAGCCCAAGGACCGGGACAGGGGCTTTCGAGCAGTACTTC,CASSPRTGTGAFEQYF
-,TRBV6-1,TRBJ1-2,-,TGTGCCAGCAGTGAGCCGCCTGGGGGACTCGGCTACACCTTC,CASSEPPGGLGYTF